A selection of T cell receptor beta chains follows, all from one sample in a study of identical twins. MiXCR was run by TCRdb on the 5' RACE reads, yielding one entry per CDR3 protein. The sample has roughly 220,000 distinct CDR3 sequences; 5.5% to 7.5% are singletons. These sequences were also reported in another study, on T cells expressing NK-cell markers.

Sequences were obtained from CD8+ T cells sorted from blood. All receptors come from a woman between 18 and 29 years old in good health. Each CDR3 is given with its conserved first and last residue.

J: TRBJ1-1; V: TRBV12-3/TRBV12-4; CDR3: CASNQGGLGTEAFF
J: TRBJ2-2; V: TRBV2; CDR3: CASVAGRGELFF
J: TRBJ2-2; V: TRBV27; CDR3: CASSLLTGRGELFF
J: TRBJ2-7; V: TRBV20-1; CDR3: CSARDVQGGPYEQYF
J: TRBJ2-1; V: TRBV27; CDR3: CASTNSPGLAGGEQFF
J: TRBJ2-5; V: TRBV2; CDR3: CASSQTSGSQETQYF
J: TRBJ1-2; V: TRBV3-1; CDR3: CASSQPTQGANYGYTF
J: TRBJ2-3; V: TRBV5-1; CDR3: CASSAGLPLGDTQYF
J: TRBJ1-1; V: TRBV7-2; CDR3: CASSSLGANTEAFF
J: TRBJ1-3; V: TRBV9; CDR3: CASSVWSSGGNTIYF
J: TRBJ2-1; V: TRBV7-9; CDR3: CASSLGDEQFF
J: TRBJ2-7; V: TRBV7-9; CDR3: CASSLESAPEQYF
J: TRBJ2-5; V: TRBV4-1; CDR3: CASSQEPGRGETQYF
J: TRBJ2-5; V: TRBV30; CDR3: CAWSSSDRWETQYF
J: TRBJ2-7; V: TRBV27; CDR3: CASRYTGGSSYEQYF
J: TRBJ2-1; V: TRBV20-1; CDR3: CSAYAEGTSYNEQFF
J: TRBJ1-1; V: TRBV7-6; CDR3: CASSSIEQGEAFF
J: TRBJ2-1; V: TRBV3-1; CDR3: CASSQGDGDEQFF
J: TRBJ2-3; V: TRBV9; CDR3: CASSGPGADTQYF
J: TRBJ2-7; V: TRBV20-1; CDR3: CSASMQGTSYEQYF
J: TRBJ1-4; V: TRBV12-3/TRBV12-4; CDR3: CASSPHRGVYEKLFF
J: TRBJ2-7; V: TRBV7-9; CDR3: CASTTQSGEPMSHEQYF
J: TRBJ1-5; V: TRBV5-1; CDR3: CASSLNGQSNQPQHF
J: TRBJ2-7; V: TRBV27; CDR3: CASSFGQPYEQYF
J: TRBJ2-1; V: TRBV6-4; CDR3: CASSTSGGSNNEQFF
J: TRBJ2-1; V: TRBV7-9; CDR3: CASSHTRNEQFF
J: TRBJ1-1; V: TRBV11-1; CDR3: CASSLQLQGAVMNTEAFF
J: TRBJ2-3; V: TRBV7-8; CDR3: CASSLISGQGGDTQYF
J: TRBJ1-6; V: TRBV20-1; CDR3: CSAGTSGHSNSPLHF
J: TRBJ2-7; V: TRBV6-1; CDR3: CASRAINRGNTYEQYF
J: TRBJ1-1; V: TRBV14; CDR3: CASRLTGRNTEAFF
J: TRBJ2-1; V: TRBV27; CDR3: CASTHWKREGWEQFF
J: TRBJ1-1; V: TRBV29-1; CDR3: CSVEEDRVEAFF
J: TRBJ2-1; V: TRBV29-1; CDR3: CSVAGTSGDSYNEQFF
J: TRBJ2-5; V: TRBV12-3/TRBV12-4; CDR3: CASSFARARRGETQYF
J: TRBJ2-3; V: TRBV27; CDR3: CASRSGVATDTQYF
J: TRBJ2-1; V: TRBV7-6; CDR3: CASSLSFSSGGALPFEQFF
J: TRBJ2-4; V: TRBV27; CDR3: CASSFGGPKNIQYF
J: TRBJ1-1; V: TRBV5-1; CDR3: CASSLDSAAEPGAFF
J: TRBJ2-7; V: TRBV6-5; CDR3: CASSSPLAGERISYEQYF
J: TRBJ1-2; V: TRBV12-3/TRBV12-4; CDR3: CASSSRTGEGYGYTF
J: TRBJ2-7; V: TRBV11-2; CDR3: CASSTDPRGNTYEQYF
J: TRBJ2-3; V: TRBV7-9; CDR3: CASSSGKTSSTDTQYF
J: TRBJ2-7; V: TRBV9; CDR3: CASSVAGTGGAEQYF
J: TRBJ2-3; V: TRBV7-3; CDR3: CASSLLAGGLRDTDTQYF
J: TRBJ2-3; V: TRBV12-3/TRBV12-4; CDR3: CASSLAGGITSTDTQYF
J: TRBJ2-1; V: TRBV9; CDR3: CASSARTMSGSSHEQFF
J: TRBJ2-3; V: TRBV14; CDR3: CASSPAPRDRRYF